The clone carrying this T cell receptor beta chain was recorded many times. TCRdb called the 5' RACE reads again in MiXCR, with one record for every CDR3 protein. The data hold under 130,000 distinct CDR3 sequences, with about 10% observed a single time. CDR1 is SGHKS and CDR2 is YYEKEE in the germline V gene (reference sequence). Trimming removed 1 base from V and 9 bases from J, with 11 bases in between. The CDR3 spans 12 residues. This sample stems from a study of neurological immune-mediated disorders. As to time point: longitudinal time-point 3. The receptor's source is a female donor with HTLV-1-associated myelopathy (HAM/TSP). V and J are TRBV5-5 and TRBJ2-7; D not resolved. Sequencing was performed on PBMCs. The CDR3 nucleotides are TGTGCCAGCAGCTTGCTTGGGGATGGGCAGTACTTC. Its translation: CASSLLGDGQYF.